This is a list of T cell receptor beta chains from one sample in a study of cytomegalovirus exposure and HLA in healthy donors. Only in-frame clones appear in the TCRdb table, and some are missing; sequencing was by immunoSEQ multiplex PCR. Counted here are approximately 120,000 clones, roughly 79% occurring once; the ten biggest clones make up 2.5% to 3.5%. The specimen sequenced was PBMCs. The origin of the receptors is a man aged 30 to 45 in good health and CMV-seronegative. Both conserved end residues are part of each CDR3. Fields, in order: clone size, V gene, D gene, J gene, CDR3 DNA, CDR3 protein. The D gene is left open where the match is weak. Not all rows give a size; the values are once, few, many and, for expanded clones, a class.

>.|TRBV6-5|.|TRBJ1-2
TGTGCCAGCAGTTACTCCGGGAGCGGACGGGGTTATGGCTACACCTTC
CASSYSGSGRGYGYTF
>once|TRBV25-1|.|TRBJ2-3
TGTGCCAGCAACGTAGCGGGCACAGATACGCAGTATTTT
CASNVAGTDTQYF
>once|TRBV2|.|TRBJ2-5
TGTGCCAGCAGCTCCGAAGAGACCCAGTACTTC
CASSSEETQYF
>.|TRBV6-5|.|TRBJ2-2
TGTGCCAGCGGGCGAGGGGACTTGGCCGGGGAGCTGTTTTTT
CASGRGDLAGELFF
>.|TRBV6-1|.|TRBJ2-7
TGTGCCAGCAGTGAAGTCGGGCAGGGTCCAGCCTACGAGCAGTACTTC
CASSEVGQGPAYEQYF
>.|TRBV28|.|TRBJ2-4
TGTGCCAGCAGTTCGCAGGCCGTGAACATTCAGTACTTC
CASSSQAVNIQYF
>once|TRBV11-2|.|TRBJ2-5
TGTGCCAGCAGCTTAGACCTTGGACTAAACCAAGAGACCCAGTACTTC
CASSLDLGLNQETQYF
>few|TRBV13|.|TRBJ1-1
TGTGCCAGCAGCGGAACCTACCTAGATGGCGCGGCTGACACTGAAGCTTTCTTT
CASSGTYLDGAADTEAFF
>few|TRBV6-1|.|TRBJ1-1
TGTGCCAGCAGTGAAGACAGGGCCTTCACTGAAGCTTTCTTT
CASSEDRAFTEAFF
>few|TRBV25-1|.|TRBJ2-7
TGTGCCAGCAGTGAATATTTCAGCTCGGGGGGCTCTTACGAGCAGTACTTC
CASSEYFSSGGSYEQYF
>.|TRBV5-1|TRBD1|TRBJ1-2
TGCGCCAGCAGCCGGGGACAGGCCTATGGCTACACCTTC
CASSRGQAYGYTF
>few|TRBV7-3|TRBD1|TRBJ2-7
TGTGCCAGCAGCTTGACAGGGAGTTCCTACGAGCAGTACTTC
CASSLTGSSYEQYF
>.|TRBV7-6|TRBD2|TRBJ2-2
TGTGCCAGCAGCTCGGGGGGACTAGCGGGGCTAGAGACCGGGGAGCTGTTTTTT
CASSSGGLAGLETGELFF
>.|TRBV7-2|TRBD2|TRBJ2-7
TGTGCCAGCAGCCGCGGGACTAAAAACTACGAGCAGTACTTC
CASSRGTKNYEQYF
>.|TRBV7-2|TRBD2|TRBJ2-3
TGTGCCAGTTCCGGGACTAGAACAGATACGCAGTATTTT
CASSGTRTDTQYF
>.|TRBV18|.|TRBJ1-3
TGTGCCAGCTCACCACCAGGGACATACGCTACGGGGAGCTCTGGAAACACCATATATTTT
CASSPPGTYATGSSGNTIYF
>once|TRBV11-2|TRBD1|TRBJ1-1
TGTGCCAGCAGCTTAGACAGGGGGACTGAAGCTTTCTTT
CASSLDRGTEAFF
>.|TRBV30|.|TRBJ1-2
TGTGCCTGGGACAGAGCCTATGGCTACACCTTC
CAWDRAYGYTF
>.|TRBV6-5|TRBD2|TRBJ2-2
TGTGCCAGCAGTTACCTAGCGGGAGTGTCAACCGGGGAGCTGTTTTTT
CASSYLAGVSTGELFF
>.|TRBV7-8|.|TRBJ1-4
TGTGCCAGCAGCTCAAAAAGCAGGGGACATCCAACTAATGAAAAACTGTTTTTT
CASSSKSRGHPTNEKLFF
>.|TRBV27|TRBD2|TRBJ2-1
TGTGCCAGCAGTTTATACCCCAGCGGGGGGGTATTAGCGCAGTTCTTC
CASSLYPSGGVLAQFF
>.|TRBV7-8|.|TRBJ2-2
TGTGCCAGCAGCTCCACTAGGGTTGAGGCCGGGGAGCTGTTTTTT
CASSSTRVEAGELFF
>.|TRBV5-1|.|TRBJ2-7
TGCGCCAGCAGCTTGGCCGGAAGCTACAGCTCCTACGAGCAGTACTTC
CASSLAGSYSSYEQYF